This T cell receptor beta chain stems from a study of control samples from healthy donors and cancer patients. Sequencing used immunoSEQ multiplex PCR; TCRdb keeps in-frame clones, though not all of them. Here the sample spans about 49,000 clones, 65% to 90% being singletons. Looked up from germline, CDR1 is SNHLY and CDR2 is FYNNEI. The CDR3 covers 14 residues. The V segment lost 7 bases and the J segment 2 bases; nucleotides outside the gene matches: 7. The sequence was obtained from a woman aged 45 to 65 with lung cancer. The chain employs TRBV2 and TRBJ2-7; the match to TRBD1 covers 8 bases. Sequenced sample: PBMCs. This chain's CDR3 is CASIFGGQAYEQYF. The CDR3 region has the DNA TGTGCCAGCATTTTTGGGGGACAGGCCTACGAGCAGTACTTC.